This record covers a single T cell receptor (beta chain). Its specificity is not known. TCRdb's table, derived via immunoSEQ multiplex PCR, lists solely in-frame clones and lacks some. The table records about 710,000 clones, roughly 72% of them present only once. J lost 0 bases, V lost 0 bases, and 2 bases had no gene match. Germline V lookup: CDR1 KGHSH, CDR2 LQKENI. The CDR3 covers 15 residues. This sample is part of a study of shared clonotypes between healthy human individuals. As for the study in general: CD4 naive and memory got three plates each, CD8 naive two, CD8 memory one. Overall study results and limits: It was observed that 4% to 6% of naive CD4 clonotypes were shared across a handful of donors.

The sequenced material came from memory CD4+ T cells sorted from blood. Subset described: CD45RA-negative fraction. This TCR was sampled from a woman aged 30 to 39 in good health. The genes are TRBV18 and TRBJ2-7; TRBD1 matches at 7 bases. Here the CDR3 reads CASSPPAGGSYEQYF. The CDR3 nucleotides read TGTGCCAGCTCACCACCGGCAGGGGGCTCCTACGAGCAGTACTTC.